A selection of T cell receptor beta chains follows, all from one sample in a study of blood T cell repertoires in COVID-19. Using immunoSEQ multiplex PCR, the repertoire was profiled, and TCRdb retains in-frame clones only, with some absent. The data hold about 85,000 clones, with around 88% observed a single time. The sequencing input was peripheral blood. Source of these receptors: a man in his 60s with acute or convalescent COVID-19. Each CDR3 is given with its conserved first and last residue. The order of the fields is V gene, J gene, D gene, clone size, CDR3 protein, CDR3 DNA. The D gene is left open where the match is weak. The size entry is marked missing in some rows and otherwise reads once, few, many or a size class.

TRBV9	TRBJ1-5	TRBD1	once	CARTGSCQPQHF	TGTGCCAGGACAGGGAGTTGCCAGCCCCAGCATTTT
TRBV14	TRBJ1-4	.	.	CASSRQGLNNEKLFF	TGTGCCAGCAGCCGCCAGGGACTGAACAATGAAAAACTGTTTTTT
TRBV6-5	TRBJ1-2	.	.	CASSYRGTARYGYTF	TGTGCCAGCAGTTATCGAGGTACTGCGAGATATGGCTACACCTTC
TRBV10-2	TRBJ1-6	.	.	CASTPEGVDNSPLHF	TGCGCCAGCACTCCAGAGGGAGTTGATAATTCACCCCTCCACTTT
TRBV30	TRBJ2-4	.	few	CAWSVRVLLAKNIQYF	TGTGCCTGGAGTGTACGAGTGCTACTAGCCAAAAACATTCAGTACTTC
TRBV7-2	TRBJ1-4	TRBD1	.	CASSPIQGATNEKLFF	TGTGCCAGCAGCCCGATCCAGGGGGCAACTAATGAAAAACTGTTTTTT
TRBV4-3	TRBJ1-4	.	.	CASSQASRGGPNEKLFF	TGCGCCAGCAGCCAAGCAAGCAGGGGAGGGCCGAATGAAAAACTGTTTTTT
TRBV14	TRBJ2-5	TRBD2	.	CASSLIESGGQYF	TGTGCCAGCAGCCTGATTGAAAGCGGGGGGCAGTACTTC
TRBV14	TRBJ1-1	TRBD1	.	CASSQWQGGTEAFF	TGTGCCAGCAGCCAATGGCAGGGGGGCACTGAAGCTTTCTTT
TRBV27	TRBJ1-6	.	.	CASGSGIALPLHF	TGTGCCAGCGGGTCCGGGATCGCGCTTCCCCTCCACTTT
TRBV12-3/TRBV12-4	TRBJ1-2	.	.	CASSDRANYGYTF	TGTGCCAGCAGTGATCGGGCTAACTATGGCTACACCTTC
TRBV10-3	TRBJ1-1	.	few	CAISESGENTEAFF	TGTGCCATCAGTGAGTCCGGAGAGAACACTGAAGCTTTCTTT
TRBV19	TRBJ2-7	.	.	CASSALSSYEQYF	TGTGCCAGTAGTGCACTGAGCTCCTACGAGCAGTACTTC
TRBV3-1/TRBV3-2	TRBJ2-5	TRBD1	.	CASAVTGVETQYF	TGTGCCAGCGCTGTAACAGGGGTGGAGACCCAGTACTTC
TRBV7-2	TRBJ2-3	.	.	CASSSDFYTDTQYF	TGTGCCAGCAGTTCCGACTTTTACACAGATACGCAGTATTTT
TRBV7-8	TRBJ2-5	.	.	CASSSIREQETQYF	TGTGCCAGCAGCTCCATCCGGGAACAAGAGACCCAGTACTTC
TRBV4-3	TRBJ1-1	TRBD1	.	CASSHGQGGPFF	TGCGCCAGCAGCCACGGACAGGGGGGACCTTTCTTT
TRBV30	TRBJ2-5	TRBD2	.	CAWTSGGAQETQYF	TGTGCCTGGACTAGCGGGGGGGCCCAAGAGACCCAGTACTTC
TRBV21-1	TRBJ2-7	.	.	CASSLRTGSAEQYF	TGTGCCAGCAGCCTACGAACAGGGTCGGCCGAGCAGTACTTC
TRBV18	TRBJ1-1	TRBD1	.	CASSPPGQGSMNTEAFF	TGTGCCAGCTCACCACCCGGACAGGGTTCAATGAACACTGAAGCTTTCTTT
TRBV4-3	TRBJ1-2	.	.	CASSPGRSYGYTF	TGCGCCAGCAGCCCGGGTAGGAGCTATGGCTACACCTTC
TRBV2	TRBJ1-6	.	.	CASSRLVIRRSYNSPLHF	TGTGCCAGCAGTCGACTGGTCATCCGGCGGTCCTATAATTCACCCCTCCACTTT
TRBV14	TRBJ2-5	TRBD2	.	CASSPRGPAGGKTQYF	TGTGCCAGCAGCCCCAGAGGGCCAGCGGGGGGCAAGACCCAGTACTTC
TRBV5-1	TRBJ1-1	TRBD1	.	CASSLGDRALNTEAFF	TGCGCCAGCAGCTTGGGGGACAGGGCGTTGAACACTGAAGCTTTCTTT
TRBV10-3	TRBJ1-6	TRBD1	.	CAITGTGGTETSPLHF	TGTGCCATCACCGGAACCGGCGGGACAGAAACTTCACCCCTCCACTTT
TRBV30	TRBJ2-1	.	once	CAWSTGNNEQFF	TGTGCCTGGAGTACGGGGAACAATGAGCAGTTCTTC
TRBV6-5	TRBJ1-1	.	.	CASSYRTEAFF	TGTGCCAGCAGTTATCGTACTGAAGCTTTCTTT
TRBV27	TRBJ2-7	.	few	CASSLLAGSYEQYF	TGTGCCAGCAGTTTATTGGCAGGCTCCTACGAGCAGTACTTC
TRBV18	TRBJ2-1	TRBD1	.	CASSPTGGMDNEQFF	TGTGCCAGCTCACCAACAGGGGGAATGGACAATGAGCAGTTCTTC
TRBV7-9	TRBJ1-5	.	.	CASSKNQGTAQHF	TGTGCCAGCAGCAAAAACCAGGGTACAGCCCAGCATTTT
TRBV18	TRBJ1-6	TRBD1	once	CASSPGQGGSSPLHF	TGTGCCAGCTCACCGGGACAGGGCGGTAGTTCACCCCTCCACTTT
TRBV18	TRBJ2-7	TRBD1	.	CASSPLTTGGYEQYF	TGTGCCAGCTCACCCCTAACTACAGGGGGCTACGAGCAGTACTTC
TRBV27	TRBJ1-1	.	.	CASSLSEGYTEAFF	TGTGCCAGCAGTTTATCGGAGGGGTACACTGAAGCTTTCTTT
TRBV9	TRBJ2-7	.	.	CASSLTWSSYEQYF	TGTGCCAGCAGCTTAACTTGGTCTTCCTACGAGCAGTACTTC
TRBV11-2	TRBJ2-2	TRBD2	.	CASSQAGGLPGELFF	TGTGCCAGCAGCCAAGCGGGGGGGCTCCCCGGGGAGCTGTTTTTT
TRBV30	TRBJ1-3	.	.	CAWSPRGRFGNTIYF	TGTGCCTGGAGCCCCAGGGGCCGATTCGGAAACACCATATATTTT
TRBV5-4	TRBJ1-2	TRBD1	once	CASSIGMRGQGYGYTF	TGTGCCAGCAGCATAGGTATGCGAGGACAGGGTTATGGCTACACCTTC
TRBV19	TRBJ1-5	.	.	CASSDSPYSNQPQHF	TGTGCCAGTTCGGACAGCCCATATAGCAATCAGCCCCAGCATTTT
TRBV6-1	TRBJ2-7	.	.	CASSDRYEQYF	TGTGCCAGCAGTGACCGGTACGAGCAGTACTTC
TRBV6-5	TRBJ2-7	.	.	CASSLNRLYEQYF	TGTGCCAGCAGTCTCAACCGACTCTACGAGCAGTACTTC
TRBV5-6	TRBJ1-1	.	.	CASSSGGWSTEAFF	TGTGCCAGCAGCTCTGGAGGGTGGAGCACTGAAGCTTTCTTT
TRBV19	TRBJ2-5	.	.	CASSTGQSPRYQETQYF	TGTGCCAGTAGTACTGGACAGTCCCCCAGGTACCAAGAGACCCAGTACTTC
TRBV5-4	TRBJ2-2	TRBD2	.	CASSTSISGGTGELFF	TGTGCCAGCAGCACTTCCATTAGCGGGGGCACCGGGGAGCTGTTTTTT
TRBV6-2/TRBV6-3	TRBJ2-5	TRBD1	.	CASSYSRDRVSETQYF	TGTGCCAGCAGTTACTCGAGGGACAGGGTATCAGAGACCCAGTACTTC
TRBV6-1	TRBJ2-7	TRBD1	.	CASSENRDRFYEQYF	TGTGCCAGCAGTGAGAACCGGGACAGGTTCTACGAGCAGTACTTC
TRBV18	TRBJ2-6	TRBD1	.	CASSPFGTGSSGANVLTF	TGTGCCAGCTCACCCTTCGGGACAGGGTCCTCTGGGGCCAACGTCCTGACTTTC